This TCR beta chain was captured in a study of T cells after yellow fever vaccination. Study-wide points: By day 5 rather than day 15, the secondary response had peaked, though it was weaker. Abundant bulk-derived clonotypes could contaminate FACS-sorted repertoires.

This clonotype was seen just once. Its antigen is unidentified. TCRdb independently ran MiXCR on the 5' RACE reads; one entry per CDR3 protein. This table holds some 550,000 distinct CDR3 sequences, 15% to 20% found once. The source of this sequence is a man aged 25-45 years who received the YFV17D yellow fever vaccine. Here the sequenced sample was PBMCs, taken 15 days after the yellow fever booster vaccination.

This chain's CDR3 is CASVLAGGGTDTQYF. CDR3 nucleotide sequence: TGCGCCAGCGTACTAGCGGGAGGCGGCACAGATACGCAGTATTTT. The rearrangement uses TRBV23-1 and TRBJ2-3; 12 nucleotides match TRBD2. TRBV23-1 is an open reading frame whose function is uncertain. The length of the CDR3 is 15 residues. V lost 8 bases to trimming and J lost 1 base; unmatched junction nucleotides: 4.